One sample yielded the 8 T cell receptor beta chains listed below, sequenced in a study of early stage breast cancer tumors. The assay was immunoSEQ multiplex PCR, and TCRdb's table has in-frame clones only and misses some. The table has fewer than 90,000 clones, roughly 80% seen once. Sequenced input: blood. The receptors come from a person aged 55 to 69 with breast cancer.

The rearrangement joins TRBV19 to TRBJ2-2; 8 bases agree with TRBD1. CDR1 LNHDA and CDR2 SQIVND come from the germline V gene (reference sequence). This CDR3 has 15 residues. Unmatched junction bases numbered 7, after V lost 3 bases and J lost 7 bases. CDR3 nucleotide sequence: TGTGCCAGTAGTATCCTCGGACAGGGACTCGGGGAGCTGTTTTTT. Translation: CASSILGQGLGELFF.

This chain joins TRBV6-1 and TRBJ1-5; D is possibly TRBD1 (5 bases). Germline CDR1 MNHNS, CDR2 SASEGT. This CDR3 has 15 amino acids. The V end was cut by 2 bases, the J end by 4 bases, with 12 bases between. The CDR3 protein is CASSERQGANQPQHF. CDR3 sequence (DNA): TGTGCCAGCAGTGAACGCCAGGGTGCAAATCAGCCCCAGCATTTT.

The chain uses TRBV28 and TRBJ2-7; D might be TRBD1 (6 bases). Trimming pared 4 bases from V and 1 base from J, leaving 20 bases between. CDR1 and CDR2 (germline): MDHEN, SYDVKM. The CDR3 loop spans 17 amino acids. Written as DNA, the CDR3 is TGTGCCAGCAGTTCCCCTAGGGGGACCTTATTGTCCTACGAGCAGTACTTC. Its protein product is CASSSPRGTLLSYEQYF. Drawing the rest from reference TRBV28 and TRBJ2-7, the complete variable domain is DVKVTQSSRYLVKRTGEKVFLECVQDMDHENMFWYRQDPGLGLRLIYFSYDVKMKEKGDIPEGYSVSREKKERFSLILESASTNQTSMYLCASSSPRGTLLSYEQYFGPGTRLTVT.

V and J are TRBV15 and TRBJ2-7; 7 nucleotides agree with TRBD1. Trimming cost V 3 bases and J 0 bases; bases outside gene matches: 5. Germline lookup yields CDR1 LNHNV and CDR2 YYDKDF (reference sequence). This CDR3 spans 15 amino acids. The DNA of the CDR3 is TGTGCCACCAGCAGGGGACAGACGACCTCCTACGAGCAGTACTTC. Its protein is CATSRGQTTSYEQYF.

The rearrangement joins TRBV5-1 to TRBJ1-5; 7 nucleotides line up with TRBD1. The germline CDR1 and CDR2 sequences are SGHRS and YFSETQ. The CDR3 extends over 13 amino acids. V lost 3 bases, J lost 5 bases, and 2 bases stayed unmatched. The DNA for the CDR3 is TGCGCCAGCAGCTATGACAGGGATCAGCCCCAGCATTTT. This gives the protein CASSYDRDQPQHF.

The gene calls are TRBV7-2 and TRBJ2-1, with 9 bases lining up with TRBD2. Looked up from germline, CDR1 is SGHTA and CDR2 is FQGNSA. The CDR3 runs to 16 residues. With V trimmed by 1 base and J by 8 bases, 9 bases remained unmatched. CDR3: CASSLGFSGSGDEQFF. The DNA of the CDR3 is TGTGCCAGCAGCTTAGGGTTTAGCGGGAGTGGCGATGAGCAGTTCTTC. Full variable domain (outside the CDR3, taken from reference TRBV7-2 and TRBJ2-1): GAGVSQSPSNKVTEKGKDVELRCDPISGHTALYWYRQSLGQGLEFLIYFQGNSAPDKSGLPSDRFSAERTGGSVSTLTIQRTQQEDSAVYLCASSLGFSGSGDEQFFGPGTRLTVL.

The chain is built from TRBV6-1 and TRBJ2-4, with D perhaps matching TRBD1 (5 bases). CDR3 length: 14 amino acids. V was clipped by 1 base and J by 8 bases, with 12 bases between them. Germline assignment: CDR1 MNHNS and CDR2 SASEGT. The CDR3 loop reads CASSEGNRPDIQYF. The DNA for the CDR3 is TGTGCCAGCAGTGAAGGAAACAGGCCGGACATTCAGTACTTC.

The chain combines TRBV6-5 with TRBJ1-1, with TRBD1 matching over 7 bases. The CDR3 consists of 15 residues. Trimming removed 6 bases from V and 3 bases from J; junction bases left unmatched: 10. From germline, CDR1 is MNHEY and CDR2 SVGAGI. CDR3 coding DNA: TGTGCCAGCAGCTTTACAGCGGGGACAGACACTGAAGCTTTCTTT. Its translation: CASSFTAGTDTEAFF.